The clone carrying this T cell receptor beta chain has a handful of counts. The antigen remains unidentified. This specimen comes from a study of identical twins. Study conclusions and caveats: Findings depended on cross-sectional statistics rather than tracking the same donors.

Template switching added a universal primer site, and cDNA bore unique molecular identifiers. TCRdb ran MiXCR on the 5' RACE reads and lists one entry per CDR3 protein. In the table there are some 760,000 distinct CDR3 sequences, around a sixth of which are singletons. From germline, CDR1 is SQVTM and CDR2 ANQGSEA. CDR3 length: 13 amino acids. V gave up 6 bases and J gave up 7 bases; unmatched junction bases: 5. These data were likewise used in another study, on T cells expressing NK-cell markers. This second study says: The authors restricted sorting to alpha-beta TCR T cells with an anti-gamma-delta TCR antibody in several experiments.

The chain recombines TRBV29-1 with TRBJ2-1; 11 bases match TRBD2. This TCR derives from a woman aged 18-29 years in good health. The source material was PBMCs. The CDR3 region is CSVASGRKNEQFF. The CDR3 bases are TGCAGCGTGGCTAGCGGGAGGAAGAATGAGCAGTTCTTC.